These 14 T cell receptor beta chains share one sample of origin, sequenced in a study of cytomegalovirus exposure and HLA in healthy donors. Data came from immunoSEQ multiplex PCR; TCRdb stores just in-frame clones and leaves some out. Altogether roughly 200,000 clones are present, more than 75% being singletons, with the ten largest covering 6.5% to 7.5%. Sequenced: PBMCs. Receptor source: a young man in good health and CMV-seropositive.

The genes are TRBV7-9 and TRBJ1-3; D is unclear. Looked up from germline, CDR1 is SEHNR and CDR2 is FQNEAQ (reference sequence). CDR3 length equals 13 residues. Trimming left V 6 bases short and J 4 bases short, with 10 bases between. CDR3 region: CASRPASGNTIYF. The CDR3 DNA reads TGTGCCAGCAGACCTGCGTCGGGAAACACCATATATTTT.

The J gene is TRBJ1-1, the V gene TRBV7-6, with D perhaps TRBD1 (6 bases). The germline V gene encodes CDR1 SGHVS and CDR2 FNYEAQ. The CDR3 is 12 amino acids. V lost 5 bases and J lost 8, with 12 bases in between. The CDR3 protein is CASSPGDSEAFF. Written as DNA, the CDR3 is TGTGCCAGCAGCCCAGGGGATTCCGAAGCTTTCTTT.

The J gene is TRBJ2-7, the V gene TRBV2, with D tentatively TRBD1 (5 bases). Per germline, CDR1 SNHLY and CDR2 FYNNEI. With 3 bases removed from V and 2 bases from J, the gap between germline ends came to 14 bases. CDR3 size: 15 residues. The CDR3 bases are TGTGCCAGCAGTGACGGACACGCCTTTCCCTACGAGCAGTACTTC. This sequence encodes CASSDGHAFPYEQYF.

The chain joins TRBV9 to TRBJ2-3; the D gene is possibly TRBD1 (7 bases). V was trimmed by 5 bases and J by 5 bases, leaving 18 bases between them. This CDR3 is 15 amino acids long. Germline V gene lookup returns CDR1 SGDLS and CDR2 YYNGEE. Here the CDR3 DNA reads TGTGCCAGCAGTCGGAGGAGGGGGCGCGTAGATACGCAGTATTTT. It encodes CASSRRRGRVDTQYF. Variable domain in full (rest from reference TRBV9 and TRBJ2-3): DSGVTQTPKHLITATGQRVTLRCSPRSGDLSVYWYQQSLDQGLQFLIQYYNGEERAKGNILERFSAQQFPDLHSELNLSSLELGDSALYFCASSRRRGRVDTQYFGPGTRLTVL.

This sequence joins TRBV9 and TRBJ2-7; D perhaps matches TRBD2 (7 bases). CDR1 is SGDLS, CDR2 YYNGEE, per germline. The length of the CDR3 is 14 residues. Trimming removed 4 bases at V and 3 bases at J, with 14 bases between. The CDR3 DNA follows: TGTGCCAGCAGCTCAGGGGAGGGTTACTACGAGCAGTACTTC. This encodes CASSSGEGYYEQYF.

V is TRBV7-9 and J is TRBJ1-2; D gene unclear. Trimming pared 1 base from V and 8 bases from J, leaving 5 bases between. CDR1 SEHNR and CDR2 FQNEAQ come from the germline V gene (reference sequence). The CDR3 has 11 amino acids. The CDR3 nucleotides read TGTGCCAGCAGCTTAGTGGACGGCTACACCTTC. As protein: CASSLVDGYTF.

This rearrangement joins TRBV4-3 to TRBJ1-1, with TRBD1 as a possible D gene (5 bases). This CDR3 has 15 residues. The V gene lost 3 bases and the J gene lost 5 bases, with 16 bases spanning the gap. Germline CDR1 and CDR2: LGHNA and YSLEER. CDR3 protein: CASSHGRIGGTEAFF. CDR3 bases: TGCGCCAGCAGCCACGGGAGAATCGGGGGGACTGAAGCTTTCTTT.

This chain uses TRBV10-3 with TRBJ1-1; D is ambiguous. The CDR3 sequence is 15 residues long. The germline V gene encodes CDR1 ENHRY and CDR2 SYGVKD. With 0 bases removed from V and 3 bases from J, the gap between germline ends came to 11 bases. The CDR3 region is CAISESKGLDTEAFF. The DNA for the CDR3 is TGTGCCATCAGTGAGTCGAAGGGTTTGGACACTGAAGCTTTCTTT.

The chain has TRBV2 and TRBJ1-2; D is unclear. Germline V CDR1 and CDR2: SNHLY, FYNNEI. V lost 7 bases to trimming and J lost 8 bases, with 23 bases between them. CDR3 length: 15 amino acids. CDR3 in amino acids: CASKTTRAGEDGYTF. The CDR3 region has the DNA TGTGCCAGCAAGACAACGAGGGCCGGAGAGGACGGCTACACCTTC.

The chain couples TRBV5-1 to TRBJ2-1, with TRBD2 matching 10 bases. CDR1 and CDR2 from the germline V gene are SGHRS and YFSETQ. CDR3 length: 16 amino acids. J was trimmed by 5 bases and V by 4 bases; bases with no gene match: 9. CDR3 nucleotide sequence: TGCGCCAGCAGCCCGGGAGTAGGACTAGCGGACAATGAGCAGTTCTTC. It is translated as CASSPGVGLADNEQFF.

This clone came up once. The chain recombines TRBV28 with TRBJ1-1, with a possible D match to TRBD1 (5 bases). V lost 4 bases and J 7 bases, leaving 13 bases between the germline ends. This CDR3 is 13 amino acids long. Germline CDR1 and CDR2: MDHEN and SYDVKM. The CDR3 loop reads CASSSSNRLEAFF. CDR3 sequence (DNA): TGTGCCAGCAGTTCCAGTAACAGGCTTGAAGCTTTCTTT.

The chain couples TRBV5-4 to TRBJ2-7; D is tentatively TRBD1 or TRBD2 (6 bases each). CDR3 length equals 14 residues. V lost 3 bases and J 2 bases, leaving 12 bases between the germline ends. Germline V gene lookup returns CDR1 SGHNT and CDR2 YYREEE (reference sequence). For the CDR3, the DNA is TGTGCCAGCAGCTGGGGGGACACCACCTACGAGCAGTACTTC. The encoded protein is CASSWGDTTYEQYF.

The J gene is TRBJ1-6, the V gene TRBV9; 8 positions agree with TRBD1. V shed 3 bases and J 7 bases; nucleotides not matched to a gene: 9. Germline lookup yields CDR1 SGDLS and CDR2 YYNGEE. This CDR3 has 16 residues. The CDR3 DNA is TGTGCCAGCAGCGACCAGGGGGCAGTCGGAAATTCACCCCTCCACTTT. Residues: CASSDQGAVGNSPLHF.

This clone was counted once. DNA of the CDR3: TGTGCCAGCAGCCCGACAAGCAATGCCTACGAGCAGTACTTC. It specifies CASSPTSNAYEQYF. The rearrangement links TRBV7-9 to TRBJ2-7; D not resolved. This CDR3 is built from 14 residues. The germline CDR1 and CDR2 sequences are SEHNR and FQNEAQ (reference sequence). V lost 5 bases, J lost 2 bases, and 13 bases lay in between.